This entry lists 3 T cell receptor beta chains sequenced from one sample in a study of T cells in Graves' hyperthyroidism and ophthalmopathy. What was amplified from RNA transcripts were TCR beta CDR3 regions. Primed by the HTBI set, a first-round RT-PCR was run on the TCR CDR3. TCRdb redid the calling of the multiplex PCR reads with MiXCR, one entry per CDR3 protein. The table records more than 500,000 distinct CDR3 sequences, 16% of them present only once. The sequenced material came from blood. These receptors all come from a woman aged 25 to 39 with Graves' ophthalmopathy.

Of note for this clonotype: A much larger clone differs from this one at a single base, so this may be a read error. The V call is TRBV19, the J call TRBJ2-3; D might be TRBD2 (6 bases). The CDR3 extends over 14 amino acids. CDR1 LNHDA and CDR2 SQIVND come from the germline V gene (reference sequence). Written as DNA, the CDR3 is TGTGCCAATAGTATAGGGACTAGCACAGATACGCAGTATTTT. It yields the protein CANSIGTSTDTQYF.

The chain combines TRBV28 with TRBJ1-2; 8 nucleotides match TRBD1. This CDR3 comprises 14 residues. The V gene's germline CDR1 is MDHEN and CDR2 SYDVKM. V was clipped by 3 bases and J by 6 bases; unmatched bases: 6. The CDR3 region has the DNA TGTGCCAGCAGTTTCTACAGGGGGGTAGATGGCTACACCTTC. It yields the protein CASSFYRGVDGYTF.

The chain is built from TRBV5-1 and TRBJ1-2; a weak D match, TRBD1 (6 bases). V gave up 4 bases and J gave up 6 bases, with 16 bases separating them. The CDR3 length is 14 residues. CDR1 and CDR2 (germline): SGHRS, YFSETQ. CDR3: CASSPTGKRDGYTF. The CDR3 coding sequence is TGCGCCAGCAGCCCCACAGGGAAGAGGGATGGCTACACCTTC.